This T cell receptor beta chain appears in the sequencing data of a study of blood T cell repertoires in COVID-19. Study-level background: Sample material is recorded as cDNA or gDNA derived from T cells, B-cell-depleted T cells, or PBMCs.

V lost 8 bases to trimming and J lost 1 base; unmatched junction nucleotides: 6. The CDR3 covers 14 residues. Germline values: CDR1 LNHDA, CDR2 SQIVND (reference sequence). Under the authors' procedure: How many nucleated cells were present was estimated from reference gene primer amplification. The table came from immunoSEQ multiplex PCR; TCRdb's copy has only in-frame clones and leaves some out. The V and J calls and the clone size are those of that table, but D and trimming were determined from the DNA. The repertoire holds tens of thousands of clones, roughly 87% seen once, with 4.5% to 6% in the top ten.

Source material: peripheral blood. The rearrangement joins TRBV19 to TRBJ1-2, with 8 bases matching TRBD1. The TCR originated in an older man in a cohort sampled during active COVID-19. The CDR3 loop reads CASGPTGDNYGYTF. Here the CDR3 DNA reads TGTGCCAGTGGACCGACAGGGGATAACTATGGCTACACCTTC.